The 4 T cell receptor beta chains presented below share a single source sample, sequenced in a study of T cells after yellow fever vaccination. TCRdb redid the calling of the 5' RACE reads with MiXCR, one entry per CDR3 protein. Found here are 65,000 to 90,000 distinct CDR3 sequences, 10% to 15% of them singletons; the top ten hold around 23%. Specimen: CD8+ T cells not binding an NS4B(214-222) dextramer, sorted from PBMCs, collected approximately 22 days after the first yellow fever vaccination. These TCRs come from a man aged 18 to 30 who received the YFV17D yellow fever vaccine.

This clonotype was counted only a few times. The V call is TRBV4-1, the J call TRBJ2-3; D is unclear. V dropped 1 base and J dropped 0 bases, with 8 bases sitting between them. Germline V gene data show CDR1 as MGHRA and CDR2 as YSYEKL. The CDR3 loop spans 15 amino acids. This CDR3 reads CASSQGSESTDTQYF. The CDR3 bases are TGCGCCAGCAGCCAAGGATCGGAAAGCACAGATACGCAGTATTTT.

This clonotype has just a few counts. J is TRBJ2-7 and V is TRBV5-6; the D gene is possibly TRBD2 (6 bases). Germline V gene data show CDR1 as SGHDT and CDR2 as YYEEEE. V was clipped by 2 bases and J by 6 bases, with 12 bases between them. CDR3 length: 13 residues. DNA of the CDR3: TGTGCCAGCAGCTTTCCCGGGGGTCGCGAGCAGTACTTC. It is translated as CASSFPGGREQYF.

The genes are TRBV12-3 or TRBV12-4 and TRBJ2-7; the match to TRBD2 covers 10 bases. This CDR3 is built from 16 residues. The ends lost 5 bases at V and 3 bases at J; junction bases unmatched: 10. As DNA, the CDR3 is TGTGCCAGCAGTGAACTAGCGGGGCGTACTTTCTACGAGCAGTACTTC. This gives the protein CASSELAGRTFYEQYF.

This clonotype was seen a handful of times. The chain combines TRBV7-8 with TRBJ2-5; D may be TRBD1 (5 bases). From germline, CDR1 is SGHVS and CDR2 FQNEAQ. V dropped 6 bases and J dropped 4 bases, with 18 bases sitting between them. The CDR3 is 15 amino acids. The CDR3 region is CASRQQVGLRETQYF. CDR3 bases: TGTGCCAGCAGACAACAGGTCGGGCTAAGAGAGACCCAGTACTTC.